The 27 T cell receptor beta chains below come from one sample, sequenced in a study of CD8 T cells in ankylosing spondylitis (dated by TCRdb to 2016 to 2017). Library preparation was by 5' RACE. The sequencing machine was an Illumina HiSeq 2500. The public reads were quality trimmed at Q25 with fastp and then assembled into clones with MiXCR by TCRdb, keeping productive beta chains. Identical CDR3 protein sequences are pooled into one entry, listed with their most common genes and DNA. This sample gives roughly 130,000 distinct CDR3 sequences in total; about a tenth of them show up just once. In total, the top ten clones hold 2.5% to 4% of the sample. Input material: blood, either unsorted or a sorted T cell fraction (not recorded which). The receptors shown here come from a male donor with ankylosing spondylitis or in good health (not recorded which).

The chain uses TRBV29-1 and TRBJ2-7; TRBD1 matches at 8 bases. The J segment lost 0 bases and the V segment lost 6 bases, leaving 4 bases of the junction unmatched. CDR3 length: 13 residues. From germline, CDR1 is SQVTM and CDR2 ANQGSEA. As DNA, the CDR3 is TGCAGCGTCGGACAGGGACCCTCCTACGAGCAGTACTTC. Amino acids: CSVGQGPSYEQYF.

The table lists this clonotype with many counts. This chain uses TRBV5-1 with TRBJ2-3, with TRBD2 matching 10 bases. The ends lost 0 bases at V and 2 bases at J; junction bases unmatched: 3. The CDR3 totals 16 residues. CDR1 is SGHRS, CDR2 YFSETQ, per germline. The CDR3 region has the DNA TGCGCCAGCAGCTTGGGGACTAGCGGCTCCACAGATACGCAGTATTTT. As protein: CASSLGTSGSTDTQYF. The whole variable domain, remainder taken from reference TRBV5-1 and TRBJ2-3, is KAGVTQTPRYLIKTRGQQVTLSCSPISGHRSVSWYQQTPGQGLQFLFEYFSETQRNKGNFPGRFSGRQFSNSRSEMNVSTLELGDSALYLCASSLGTSGSTDTQYFGPGTRLTVL.

CDR3 protein: CASSWKANTGELFF. DNA of the CDR3: TGTGCCAGCAGTTGGAAAGCGAACACCGGGGAGCTGTTTTTT. The chain links TRBV27 to TRBJ2-2, with D hard to call. The V gene's germline CDR1 is MNHEY and CDR2 SMNVEV (reference sequence). V was trimmed by 4 bases and J by 0 bases, leaving 6 bases between them. The CDR3 contains 14 residues.

In this sample, this clonotype turned up many times. CDR3 sequence: CSALDFRGLGTEAFF. The DNA for the CDR3 is TGCAGTGCCCTGGATTTCAGGGGGCTTGGCACTGAAGCTTTCTTT. V is TRBV20-1 and J is TRBJ1-1, with 8 bases that match TRBD1. Germline CDR1 is DFQATT and CDR2 is SNEGSKA (reference sequence). After removal of 6 bases from V and 4 bases from J, the junction contained 13 bases not matched to a gene. The CDR3 contains 15 residues.

The CDR3 is CASSFGTPQQYF. The CDR3 region has the DNA TGTGCCAGCAGCTTCGGGACCCCCCAGCAGTACTTC. This chain connects TRBV7-9 to TRBJ2-7, with D perhaps TRBD1 or TRBD2 (5 bases each). The CDR3 extends over 12 amino acids. CDR1 is SEHNR and CDR2 is FQNEAQ in the germline V gene (reference sequence). V was cut by 3 bases and J by 8 bases, with 11 bases left in between.

The sample holds one count of this clonotype. The CDR3, as DNA: TGTGCCAGCAGTTTTTCCGCCTCCTACAATGAGCAGTTCTTC. This sequence encodes CASSFSASYNEQFF. This sequence joins TRBV28 and TRBJ2-1, with D unclear. Germline V gives CDR1 MDHEN, CDR2 SYDVKM. V lost 3 bases to trimming and J lost 0 bases, with 6 bases between them. CDR3 length equals 14 residues.

This clonotype was counted many times. The chain has TRBV6-1 and TRBJ2-1; 13 bases fit TRBD2. V lost 6 bases, J lost 7 bases, and 9 bases stayed unmatched. CDR1 is MNHNS, CDR2 SASEGT, per germline. This CDR3 comprises 16 residues. CDR3 coding DNA: TGTGCCAGCAGGTTCGCCGGGACTAGCGGGAAAAATGAGCAGTTCTTC. The encoded protein is CASRFAGTSGKNEQFF.

This clonotype occurred a few times. This rearrangement joins TRBV7-9 to TRBJ2-7; D not resolved. CDR3 length equals 12 residues. Germline V CDR1 and CDR2: SEHNR, FQNEAQ (reference sequence). V was cut by 4 bases and J by 3 bases, with 7 bases left in between. The CDR3 is CASSYSDYEQYF. The CDR3 coding sequence is TGTGCCAGCAGCTACAGCGACTACGAGCAGTACTTC.

There are many counts of this clonotype. The chain is built from TRBV7-2 and TRBJ2-2, with D uncertain. Trimming left V 1 base short and J 6 bases short, with 15 bases between. The CDR3 runs 16 residues. The germline V gene has CDR1 SGHTA and CDR2 FQGNSA. The CDR3 nucleotides are TGTGCCAGCAGCTTAGACGGCTCCTGGAGCGCCGGGGAGCTGTTTTTT. Protein sequence: CASSLDGSWSAGELFF.

This clonotype showed up just a few times. V usage is TRBV20-1 and J usage is TRBJ1-2, with D perhaps TRBD1 (5 bases). Trimming took off 4 bases at V and 1 base at J, with 10 bases between the two ends. Germline-derived CDR1 and CDR2 are DFQATT and SNEGSKA (reference sequence). The CDR3 extends over 13 amino acids. CDR3 residues: CSAKDSNNYGYTF. Written as DNA, the CDR3 is TGCAGTGCTAAAGACAGCAATAACTATGGCTACACCTTC.

This clonotype came up many times. Written as DNA, the CDR3 is TGTGCCAGCAGCTTAACCCGGACTACCTACAATGAGCAGTTCTTC. Amino acids: CASSLTRTTYNEQFF. The chain uses TRBV7-9 and TRBJ2-1; possibly TRBD2 for D (6 bases). This CDR3 spans 15 amino acids. Trimming took off 2 bases at V and 2 bases at J, with 10 bases between the two ends. Germline-derived CDR1 and CDR2 are SEHNR and FQNEAQ (reference sequence).

The chain recombines TRBV28 with TRBJ1-4; D unclear. Trimming stripped 7 bases from V and 0 bases from J, with 12 bases between. Germline CDR1 MDHEN, CDR2 SYDVKM. There are 15 residues in the CDR3. Here the CDR3 DNA reads TGTGCCAGCACCTCGGAGTCTACAACTAATGAAAAACTGTTTTTT. Translated: CASTSESTTNEKLFF.

The sample holds many counts of this clonotype. The genes are TRBV29-1 and TRBJ2-3, with TRBD2 identical over 11 bases. Unmatched junction bases numbered 8, after V lost 6 bases and J lost 0 bases. From germline, CDR1 is SQVTM and CDR2 ANQGSEA. CDR3 length: 16 amino acids. The CDR3 region has the DNA TGCAGCGTCCTTCCGGTAGCGGGGGGGAGCACAGATACGCAGTATTTT. It codes for CSVLPVAGGSTDTQYF.

This clonotype was seen many times. The J gene is TRBJ1-2, the V gene TRBV4-1; D perhaps matches TRBD1 (5 bases). Germline CDR1 reads MGHRA; CDR2 reads YSYEKL. CDR3 length: 16 amino acids. The V gene lost 4 bases and the J gene lost 2 bases, with 17 bases spanning the gap. In DNA form, the CDR3 reads TGCGCCAGCAGCCCGAGGCTTACCGGGACCAACTATGGCTACACCTTC. Translated, it gives CASSPRLTGTNYGYTF.

This rearrangement joins TRBV14 to TRBJ2-1; the match to TRBD2 covers 8 bases. With 5 bases clipped from V and 5 bases from J, the junction kept 11 bases outside the gene matches. The germline V gene has CDR1 SGHDN and CDR2 FVKESK. The CDR3 has 16 amino acids. The chain's CDR3 is CASSYSPGLGDNEQFF. Written as DNA, the CDR3 is TGTGCCAGCAGCTATTCACCGGGACTAGGTGACAATGAGCAGTTCTTC. The variable domain in full, with the rest retrieved from reference TRBV14 and TRBJ2-1, is EAGVTQFPSHSVIEKGQTVTLRCDPISGHDNLYWYRRVMGKEIKFLLHFVKESKQDESGMPNNRFLAERTGGTYSTLKVQPAELEDSGVYFCASSYSPGLGDNEQFFGPGTRLTVL.

In its sample, this clonotype was seen a few times. The V gene is TRBV21-1, the J gene TRBJ2-7. TRBV21-1 is marked as a pseudogene. The CDR3 covers 13 residues. The DNA of the CDR3 is TGTGCCAGCAGCAAAGTAACGGGTTACGAGCAGTACTTC. Its translation: CASSKVTGYEQYF.

The sample holds many counts of this clonotype. Here the CDR3 DNA reads TGTGCCAGCAGTTTATTCCCGTCGGCGGGGGGAAACACCATATATTTT. Translating it yields CASSLFPSAGGNTIYF. The rearrangement joins TRBV12-3 or TRBV12-4 to TRBJ1-3; D ambiguous. V was shortened by 2 bases and J by 4 bases, with 15 bases between the two germline ends. The CDR3 has 16 amino acids.

This clonotype was recorded a few times. V is TRBV18 and J is TRBJ1-5; D unclear. Germline-derived CDR1 and CDR2 are KGHSH and LQKENI. This CDR3 has 14 amino acids. V lost 1 base and J lost 6, with 10 bases in between. Written as DNA, the CDR3 is TGTGCCAGCTCACCACTGGATTTGGGTCAGCCCCAGCATTTT. Protein: CASSPLDLGQPQHF.

This clonotype appeared many times. The chain couples TRBV20-1 to TRBJ2-1; TRBD2 might be the D (5 bases). Germline V lookup: CDR1 DFQATT, CDR2 SNEGSKA (reference sequence). The CDR3 runs 13 residues. The V and J ends lost 3 bases and 7 bases respectively, with 13 bases between them. The CDR3 region has the DNA TGCAGTGCTAGCGGGATTCGTTTGAATGAGCAGTTCTTC. Translated: CSASGIRLNEQFF.

This clonotype was seen repeatedly, ten times or more. The V call is TRBV5-1, the J call TRBJ2-6, with D possibly being TRBD2 (5 bases). This CDR3 has 18 amino acids. Trimming took 2 bases from V and 1 from J, leaving 16 bases between them. The germline V gene encodes CDR1 SGHRS and CDR2 YFSETQ. The CDR3 nucleotides are TGCGCCAGCAGCTTAGTAACGGGATCCATGTCTGGGGCCAACGTCCTGACTTTC. Its protein product is CASSLVTGSMSGANVLTF.

This clonotype was observed a few times. The DNA of the CDR3 is TGTGCCAGTAGTATCCGGAAGGGGCCAGGATCTGGAAACACCATATATTTT. This encodes CASSIRKGPGSGNTIYF. The chain employs TRBV19 and TRBJ1-3; D may be TRBD1 (5 bases). The V gene's germline CDR1 is LNHDA and CDR2 SQIVND (reference sequence). Trimming shortened V by 3 bases and J by 1 base, and 16 bases separated the two germline ends. The CDR3 length is 17 residues. The complete variable domain, with remaining parts taken from reference TRBV19 and TRBJ1-3, reads DGGITQSPKYLFRKEGQNVTLSCEQNLNHDAMYWYRQDPGQGLRLIYYSQIVNDFQKGDIAEGYSVSREKKESFPLTVTSAQKNPTAFYLCASSIRKGPGSGNTIYFGEGSWLTVV.

This clonotype occurred many times. This rearrangement joins TRBV4-2 to TRBJ2-3, with TRBD2 matching over 10 bases. There are 18 residues in the CDR3. From germline, CDR1 is LGHNA and CDR2 YNFKEQ. Germline trimming cut 0 bases from V and 8 bases from J; bases unmatched to any gene: 14. The CDR3 DNA follows: TGTGCCAGCAGCCAAGATTCGTCTAGCGGGAGTCTGGGAGGTACGCAGTATTTT. Translated, it gives CASSQDSSSGSLGGTQYF.

This clonotype was recorded many times. The chain employs TRBV5-1 and TRBJ1-1; tentative D call: TRBD1 (5 bases). V was cut by 0 bases and J by 5 bases, with 5 bases left in between. Germline V gives CDR1 SGHRS, CDR2 YFSETQ. The CDR3 is 12 amino acids. The CDR3 DNA sequence: TGCGCCAGCAGCTTGGGACAGACTGAAGCTTTCTTT. Translating gives CASSLGQTEAFF.

There are many counts of this clonotype. One end of the junction is discordant with germline, which a read error may explain. The rearrangement links TRBV5-6 to TRBJ2-2; D gene uncertain. From germline, CDR1 is SGHDT and CDR2 YYEEEE. The CDR3 has 8 residues. The CDR3 DNA is TGTGCCAGCAGCTCCCGTTGGTTT. Translation gives CASSSRWF.

The chain carries TRBV27 and TRBJ2-1; D possibly corresponds to TRBD2 (5 bases). This CDR3 comprises 15 residues. Trimming removed 6 bases at V and 2 bases at J, with 14 bases between. The germline CDR1 and CDR2 sequences are MNHEY and SMNVEV (reference sequence). For the CDR3, the DNA is TGTGCCAGCAGCCCTAATGCGGAGGCCTACAATGAGCAGTTCTTC. Protein product: CASSPNAEAYNEQFF.

The rearrangement links TRBV21-1 to TRBJ2-7. TRBV21-1 is annotated as a pseudogene. The CDR3 sequence is 14 residues long. For the CDR3, the DNA is TGTGCCAGCGGATTTGGGGAGGCTACCTACGAGCAGTACTTC. Amino acids: CASGFGEATYEQYF.

There are many counts of this clonotype. The chain links TRBV5-1 to TRBJ1-2; perhaps TRBD1 as D (6 bases). With 0 bases removed from V and 8 bases from J, the gap between germline ends came to 14 bases. Germline CDR1 SGHRS, CDR2 YFSETQ. This CDR3 has 14 residues. In DNA, the CDR3 is TGCGCCAGCAGCTTGGAAAGGGACACGGAAGGCTACACCTTC. Translating it yields CASSLERDTEGYTF.